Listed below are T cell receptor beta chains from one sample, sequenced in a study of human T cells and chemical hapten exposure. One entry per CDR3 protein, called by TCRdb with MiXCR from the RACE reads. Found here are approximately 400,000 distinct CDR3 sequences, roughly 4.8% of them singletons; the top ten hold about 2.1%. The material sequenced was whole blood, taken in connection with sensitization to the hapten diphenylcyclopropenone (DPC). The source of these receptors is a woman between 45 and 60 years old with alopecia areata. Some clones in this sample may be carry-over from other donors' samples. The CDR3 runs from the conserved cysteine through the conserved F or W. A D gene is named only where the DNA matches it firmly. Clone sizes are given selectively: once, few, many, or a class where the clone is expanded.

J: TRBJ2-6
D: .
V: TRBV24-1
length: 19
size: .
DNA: TGTGCCACCAGTGACTACCGGACTGCGGTAGGATCTGGGGCCAACGTCCTGACTTTC
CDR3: CATSDYRTAVGSGANVLTF

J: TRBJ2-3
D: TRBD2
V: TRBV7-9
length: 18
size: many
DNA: TGTGCCAGCCAATTCTCCAGGCGGGGGGTTCTTAGCACAGATACGCAGTATTTT
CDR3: CASQFSRRGVLSTDTQYF

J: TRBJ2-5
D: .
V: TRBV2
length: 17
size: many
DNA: TGTGCCAGCAGTGAAGTCGCGCGAGGGGGGCCTAGAGAGACCCAGTACTTC
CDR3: CASSEVARGGPRETQYF

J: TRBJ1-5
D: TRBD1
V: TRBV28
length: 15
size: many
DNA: TGTGCCAGCACGGCTAGGGACAGGACCCAACAGCCCCAGCATTTT
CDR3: CASTARDRTQQPQHF

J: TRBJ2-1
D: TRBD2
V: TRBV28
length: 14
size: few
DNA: TGTGCCAGCAGTCGACTAGCGTTATACAATGAGCAGTTCTTC
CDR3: CASSRLALYNEQFF

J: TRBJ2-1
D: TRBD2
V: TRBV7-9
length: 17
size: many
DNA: TGTGCCAGCAGCTCTCTAGCGGGTTTGGGCCCCTACAATGAGCAGTTCTTC
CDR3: CASSSLAGLGPYNEQFF

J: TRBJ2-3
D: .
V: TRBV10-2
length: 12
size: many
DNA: TGTGCCAGCAGCCCAACCACAGATACGCAGTATTTT
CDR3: CASSPTTDTQYF

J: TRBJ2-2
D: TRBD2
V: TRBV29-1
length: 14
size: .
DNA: TGCAGCGTGCCGACTAGCGGGAACACCGGGGAGCTGTTTTTT
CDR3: CSVPTSGNTGELFF

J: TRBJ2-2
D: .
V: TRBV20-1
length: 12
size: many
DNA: TGCAGTGCTTCGACCCTCCCCGGGGAGCTGTTTTTT
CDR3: CSASTLPGELFF

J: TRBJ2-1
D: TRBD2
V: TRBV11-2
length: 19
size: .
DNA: TGTGCCAGCAGCTTTAGACCTCCCCTAGCGGGAGTAGTCAACAATGTGCAGTTCTTC
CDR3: CASSFRPPLAGVVNNVQFF

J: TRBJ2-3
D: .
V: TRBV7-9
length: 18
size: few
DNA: TGTGCCAGCAGCTTAGGAAGGGGGCTAGCGAGCAGCACAGATACGCAGTATTTT
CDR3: CASSLGRGLASSTDTQYF

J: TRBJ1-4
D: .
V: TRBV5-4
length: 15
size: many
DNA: TGTGCCAGCAGCTTGGCAGGCCCTTGGGGTGAAAAACTGTTTTTT
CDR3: CASSLAGPWGEKLFF

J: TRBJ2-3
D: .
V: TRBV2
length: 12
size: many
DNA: TGTGCCAGCAGAGACGCCGGGGATACGCAGTATTTT
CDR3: CASRDAGDTQYF

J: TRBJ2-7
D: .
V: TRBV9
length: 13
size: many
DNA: TGTGCCAGCAGCGTAGAGATGGGAGGCGAGCAGTACTTC
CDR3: CASSVEMGGEQYF

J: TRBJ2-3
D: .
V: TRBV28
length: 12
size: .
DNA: TGTGCCAGCACCCCAATGGGGGAGGCGCAGTATTTT
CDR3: CASTPMGEAQYF

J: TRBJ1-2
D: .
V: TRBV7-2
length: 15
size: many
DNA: TGTGCCAGCAGCCCAATGGGACAAGGGGCCTATGGCTACACCTTC
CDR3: CASSPMGQGAYGYTF

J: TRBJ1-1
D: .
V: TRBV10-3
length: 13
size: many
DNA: TGTGCCATCACCGTTGACAGGAACACTGAAGCTTTCTTT
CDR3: CAITVDRNTEAFF

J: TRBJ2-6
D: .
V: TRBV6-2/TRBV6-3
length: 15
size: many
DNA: TGTGCCAGCAGCGAACAGGGATCCGGGGCCAACGTCCTGACTTTC
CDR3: CASSEQGSGANVLTF

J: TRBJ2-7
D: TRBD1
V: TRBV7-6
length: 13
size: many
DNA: TGTGCCAGCAGCCAGGGGACAGAATACGAGCAGTACTTC
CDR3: CASSQGTEYEQYF

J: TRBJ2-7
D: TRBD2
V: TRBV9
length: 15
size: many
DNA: TGTGCCAGCAGCGCCACACCGGGACTAGATTACGAGCAGTACTTC
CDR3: CASSATPGLDYEQYF

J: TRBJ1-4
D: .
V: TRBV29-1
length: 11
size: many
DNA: TGCAGCGTTATCCATGAGGAAAAACTGTTTTTT
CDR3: CSVIHEEKLFF

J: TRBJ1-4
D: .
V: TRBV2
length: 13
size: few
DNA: TGTGCCAGCAGTGAGCCTTCTTTTGAAAAACTGTTTTTT
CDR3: CASSEPSFEKLFF

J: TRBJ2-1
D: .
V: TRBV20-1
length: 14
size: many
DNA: TGCAGTGCCGCGGCGGGTCCAGCAAACAATGAGCAGTTCTTC
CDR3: CSAAAGPANNEQFF

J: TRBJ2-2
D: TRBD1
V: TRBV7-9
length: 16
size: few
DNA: TGTGCCAGCAGCTGGCGGGACAGGGGGAACACCGGGGAGCTGTTTTTT
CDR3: CASSWRDRGNTGELFF

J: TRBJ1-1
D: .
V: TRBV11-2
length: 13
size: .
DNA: TGTGCCAGCAGCTTATATCAGGCAGGGGAAGCTTTCTTT
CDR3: CASSLYQAGEAFF

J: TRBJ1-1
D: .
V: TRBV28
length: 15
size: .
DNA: TGTGCCAGCAGTTTTACCTTCGGGGGTAACACTGAAGCTTTCTTT
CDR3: CASSFTFGGNTEAFF

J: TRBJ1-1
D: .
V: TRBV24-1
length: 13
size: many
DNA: TGTGCCACCAGTGATTTCCGGGGGACTGAAGCTTTCTTT
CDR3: CATSDFRGTEAFF

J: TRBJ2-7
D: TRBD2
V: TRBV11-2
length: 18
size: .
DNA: TGTGCCAGCAGCTTAGTAGCGGGACTAGCGGGAGTTCCCTACGAGCAGTACTTC
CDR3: CASSLVAGLAGVPYEQYF

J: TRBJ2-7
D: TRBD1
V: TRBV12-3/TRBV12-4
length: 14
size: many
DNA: TGTGCCAGCAGGACTACAGGGGTAGACTACGAGCAGTACTTC
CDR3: CASRTTGVDYEQYF

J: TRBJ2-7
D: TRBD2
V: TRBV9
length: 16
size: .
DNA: TGTGCCAGCAGCGTAGCGCTTCTAGCGGGGCAATACGAGCAGTACTTC
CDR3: CASSVALLAGQYEQYF

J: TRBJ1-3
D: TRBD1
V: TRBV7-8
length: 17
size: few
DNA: TGTGCCAGCAGCTTACGGGACAGGGGCCCCTCTGGAAACACCATATATTTT
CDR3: CASSLRDRGPSGNTIYF

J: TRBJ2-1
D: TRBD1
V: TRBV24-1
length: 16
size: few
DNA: TGTGCCACCAGTGATCCCGGGACAGGGGTCATCAATGAGCAGTTCTTC
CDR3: CATSDPGTGVINEQFF

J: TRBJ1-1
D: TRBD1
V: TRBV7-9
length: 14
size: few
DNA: TGTGCCAGCAGCTTCCACAGGGGAGACACTGAAGCTTTCTTT
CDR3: CASSFHRGDTEAFF